Presented here are 10 T cell receptor beta chains from one specimen sequenced in a study of CD8 T cells in ankylosing spondylitis. TCRdb re-analysed the 5' RACE reads in MiXCR, keeping a single row per CDR3 protein. The sample lists around 320,000 distinct CDR3 sequences, less than 25% occurring once. What was sequenced was blood, either unsorted or a sorted T cell fraction (not recorded which). Receptor source: a female donor with ankylosing spondylitis or in good health (not recorded which).

This chain uses TRBV20-1 with TRBJ1-2, with 7 bases that match TRBD1. The CDR3 runs 13 residues. Germline assignment: CDR1 DFQATT and CDR2 SNEGSKA (reference sequence). The junction had 5 bases not matched to a gene; V was cut back by 1 base and J by 6 bases. The CDR3 nucleotides are TGCAGTGCTAGAGTCGACAGGGCCCATGGCTACACCTTC. It specifies CSARVDRAHGYTF.

This clonotype has more than one count but fewer than ten. The chain has TRBV3-1 and TRBJ1-5; the match to TRBD1 covers 11 bases. After removal of 8 bases from V and 1 base from J, the junction contained 1 base not matched to a gene. Germline CDR1 is LGHDT and CDR2 is YNNKEL (reference sequence). The CDR3 extends over 14 amino acids. This CDR3 is CASGQGASNQPQHF. CDR3 in DNA: TGTGCCAGCGGACAGGGGGCAAGCAATCAGCCCCAGCATTTT. The whole variable domain, filled in from reference TRBV3-1 and TRBJ1-5, reads DTAVSQTPKYLVTQMGNDKSIKCEQNLGHDTMYWYKQDSKKFLKIMFSYNNKELIINETVPNRFSPKSPDKAHLNLHINSLELGDSAVYFCASGQGASNQPQHFGDGTRLSIL.

The chain couples TRBV12-3 or TRBV12-4 to TRBJ1-2; D possibly corresponds to TRBD1 (6 bases). Trimming cost V 5 bases and J 0 bases, with 10 bases left between them. This CDR3 contains 14 residues. The CDR3, as DNA: TGTGCCAGCAGTACGGACAGAGCTAACTATGGCTACACCTTC. Protein product: CASSTDRANYGYTF.

The chain employs TRBV11-2 and TRBJ2-7; 8 bases line up with TRBD1. CDR1 SGHAT and CDR2 FQNNGV come from the germline V gene. V was clipped by 4 bases and J by 2 bases; unmatched bases: 4. The CDR3 extends over 14 amino acids. The CDR3 spells CASSYSQGAYEQYF. The CDR3 coding sequence is TGTGCCAGCAGCTATTCACAGGGGGCCTACGAGCAGTACTTC. Together with reference TRBV11-2 and TRBJ2-7, the CDR3 gives the full variable domain: EAGVAQSPRYKIIEKRQSVAFWCNPISGHATLYWYQQILGQGPKLLIQFQNNGVVDDSQLPKDRFSAERLKGVDSTLKIQPAKLEDSAVYLCASSYSQGAYEQYFGPGTRLTVT.

In its sample, this clonotype was seen many times. The chain uses TRBV12-3 or TRBV12-4 and TRBJ2-1; D is possibly TRBD2 (6 bases). The CDR3 is 16 amino acids. The ends were cut back, 5 bases at V and 3 bases at J, with 17 bases in the middle. Written as DNA, the CDR3 is TGTGCCAGCAGTCGTATTCCGGGACTGGACTACAATGAGCAGTTCTTC. This sequence encodes CASSRIPGLDYNEQFF.

This clonotype was counted only a few times. V usage is TRBV6-5 and J usage is TRBJ2-5; D uncertain. The CDR3 is 14 amino acids. CDR1 and CDR2 from the germline V gene are MNHEY and SVGAGI. V lost 3 bases and J 4 bases, leaving 12 bases between the germline ends. The CDR3: CASSYNGVGETQYF. The CDR3 nucleotides read TGTGCCAGCAGTTATAATGGGGTTGGAGAGACCCAGTACTTC.

In this sample, this clonotype turned up many times. The chain employs TRBV12-3 or TRBV12-4 and TRBJ1-5; TRBD1 agrees at 7 bases. This CDR3 region has 17 residues. The ends lost 4 bases at V and 0 bases at J; junction bases unmatched: 9. The CDR3 reads CASSSDRVGYSNQPQHF. CDR3 bases: TGTGCCAGCAGTTCCGACAGGGTCGGGTATAGCAATCAGCCCCAGCATTTT.

This clonotype was detected a few times. The chain joins TRBV28 to TRBJ2-1; 10 bases line up with TRBD2. V lost 1 base to trimming and J lost 8 bases; unmatched junction nucleotides: 11. This CDR3 has 17 residues. Germline V gene sequence: CDR1 MDHEN, CDR2 SYDVKM. CDR3 bases: TGTGCCAGCAGTTTATTACTAGCGGGATCTCCCACGGATGAGCAGTTCTTC. Translated, it gives CASSLLLAGSPTDEQFF.

This chain joins TRBV7-3 and TRBJ2-1; D might be TRBD2 (6 bases). The germline V gene encodes CDR1 SGHTA and CDR2 FQGTGA. V lost 2 bases to trimming and J lost 7 bases, with 15 bases between them. The CDR3 runs 15 residues. Here the CDR3 reads CASSLSGPAGNEQFF. The CDR3 nucleotides are TGTGCCAGCAGCTTATCCGGCCCCGCGGGAAATGAGCAGTTCTTC.

This clonotype was counted a few times. This chain links TRBV5-1 with TRBJ2-1; D gene unclear. CDR3 length: 15 residues. V was trimmed by 1 base and J by 2 bases, leaving 10 bases between them. The germline gives CDR1 SGHRS, CDR2 YFSETQ. The CDR3 is CASSLSSTAYNEQFF. The CDR3 nucleotides are TGCGCCAGCAGCTTGTCTAGTACCGCCTACAATGAGCAGTTCTTC. Full variable domain (remainder filled in from reference TRBV5-1 and TRBJ2-1): KAGVTQTPRYLIKTRGQQVTLSCSPISGHRSVSWYQQTPGQGLQFLFEYFSETQRNKGNFPGRFSGRQFSNSRSEMNVSTLELGDSALYLCASSLSSTAYNEQFFGPGTRLTVL.